These 8 T cell receptor beta chains originate from one sample sequenced in a study of shared clonotypes between healthy human individuals. Naive CD8 cells were CD45RO-negative, positively selected for CCR7, excluding terminally differentiated effector memory CD45RA+ cells. Clones were sequenced by immunoSEQ multiplex PCR, and TCRdb holds only the in-frame ones, with some missing. The sample lists millions of clones; more than 85% were seen once. The sample comprised naive CD8+ T cells from PBMCs. The receptors come from a man aged 18-30 years in good health. Some clones in this sample may be carry-over from other donors' samples.

A single count supports this clone. The J gene is TRBJ2-1, the V gene TRBV28; tentatively, D is TRBD2 (6 bases). Germline assignment: CDR1 MDHEN and CDR2 SYDVKM. The CDR3 consists of 15 residues. V was pared by 2 bases and J by 4 bases, with 12 bases between. The CDR3 here is CASSLEASAYNEQFF. The CDR3 coding sequence is TGTGCCAGCAGTTTAGAGGCTAGCGCGTACAATGAGCAGTTCTTC.

The V and J genes are TRBV28 and TRBJ2-3, with D possibly matching TRBD1 (5 bases). The V gene's germline CDR1 is MDHEN and CDR2 SYDVKM. The CDR3 has 12 residues. V lost 3 bases and J lost 7, with 8 bases in between. In DNA, the CDR3 is TGTGCCAGCAGTTTTAGGGGCCATACGCAGTATTTT. Translating gives CASSFRGHTQYF.

The chain links TRBV6-5 to TRBJ2-5, with TRBD2 matching over 7 bases. From germline, CDR1 is MNHEY and CDR2 SVGAGI. The V gene end was trimmed by 6 bases and the J gene end by 4 bases; junction bases not matched to a gene: 2. This CDR3 has 12 residues. The CDR3 region is CASSPSGETQYF. As DNA, the CDR3 is TGTGCCAGCAGCCCTAGCGGAGAGACCCAGTACTTC.

This chain joins TRBV19 and TRBJ2-7, with no clear D. Trimming took 9 bases from V and 3 from J, leaving 18 bases between them. The germline gives CDR1 LNHDA, CDR2 SQIVND (reference sequence). The CDR3 runs to 14 residues. CDR3 loop: CASRIRNDRYEQYF. CDR3 DNA: TGTGCCAGCAGAATAAGGAATGACCGCTACGAGCAGTACTTC.

As to this clone: The sample holds other DNA sequences that translate to the same CDR3. This chain uses TRBV7-9 with TRBJ1-3, with no clear D. Germline V gene lookup returns CDR1 SEHNR and CDR2 FQNEAQ (reference sequence). V lost 1 base and J 2 bases, leaving 6 bases between the germline ends. The CDR3 sequence is 14 residues long. Written as DNA, the CDR3 is TGTGCCAGCAGCTTAGGGGGTACTGGAAACACCATATATTTT. This translates into CASSLGGTGNTIYF.

This clone was detected only once. The chain couples TRBV28 to TRBJ1-2; D perhaps matches TRBD1 (5 bases). CDR3 size: 17 residues. Germline-derived CDR1 and CDR2 are MDHEN and SYDVKM. The V and J ends lost 3 bases and 5 bases respectively, with 22 bases between them. This CDR3 is CASSFIVQGWGGYGYTF. The CDR3 nucleotides are TGTGCCAGCAGTTTTATCGTCCAGGGCTGGGGGGGATATGGCTACACCTTC.

This clone came up once. The rearrangement links TRBV4-3 to TRBJ1-5; TRBD1 is a possible D gene (5 bases). Trimming removed 1 base at V and 5 bases at J, with 12 bases between. Germline CDR1 is LGHNA and CDR2 is YSLEER. There are 15 residues in the CDR3. The CDR3 protein is CASSQGRGWYQPQHF. CDR3 in DNA: TGCGCCAGCAGCCAAGGGCGGGGCTGGTATCAGCCCCAGCATTTT.

This sequence joins TRBV27 and TRBJ1-6; perhaps TRBD1 as D (5 bases). From germline, CDR1 is MNHEY and CDR2 SMNVEV (reference sequence). The CDR3 extends over 14 amino acids. V was cut by 2 bases and J by 7 bases, with 9 bases left in between. The CDR3 coding sequence is TGTGCCAGCAGTTTAATTTGGGGGAATTCACCCCTCCACTTT. Translated, it gives CASSLIWGNSPLHF.